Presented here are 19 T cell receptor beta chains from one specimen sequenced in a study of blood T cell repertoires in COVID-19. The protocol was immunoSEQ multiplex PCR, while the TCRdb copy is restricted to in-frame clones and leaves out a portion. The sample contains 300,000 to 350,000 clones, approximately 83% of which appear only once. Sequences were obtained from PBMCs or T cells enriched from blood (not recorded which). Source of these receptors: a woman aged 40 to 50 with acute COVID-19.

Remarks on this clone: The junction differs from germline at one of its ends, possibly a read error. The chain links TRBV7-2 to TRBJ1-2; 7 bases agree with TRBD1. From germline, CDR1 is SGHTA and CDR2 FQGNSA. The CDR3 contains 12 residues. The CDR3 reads CASSLDRGKAVF. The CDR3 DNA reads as TGTGCCAGCAGCTTAGACAGGGGAAAGGCTGTCTTC.

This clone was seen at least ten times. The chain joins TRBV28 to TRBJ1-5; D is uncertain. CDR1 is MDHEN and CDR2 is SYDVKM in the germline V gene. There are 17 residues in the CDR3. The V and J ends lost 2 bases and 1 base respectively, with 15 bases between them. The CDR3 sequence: CASSLPPRVRSNQPQHF. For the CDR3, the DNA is TGTGCCAGCAGTTTACCCCCCCGGGTGAGGAGCAATCAGCCCCAGCATTTT.

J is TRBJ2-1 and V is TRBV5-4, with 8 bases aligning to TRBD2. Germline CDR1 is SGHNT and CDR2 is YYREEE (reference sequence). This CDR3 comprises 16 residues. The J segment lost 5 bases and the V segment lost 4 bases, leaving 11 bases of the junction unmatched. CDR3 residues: CASSALRGGLHNEQFF. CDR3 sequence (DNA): TGTGCCAGCAGCGCCCTCCGGGGGGGGCTCCACAATGAGCAGTTCTTC.

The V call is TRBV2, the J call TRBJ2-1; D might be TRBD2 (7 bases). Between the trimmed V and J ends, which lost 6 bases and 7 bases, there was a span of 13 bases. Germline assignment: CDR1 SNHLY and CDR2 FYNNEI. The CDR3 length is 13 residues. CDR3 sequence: CASRGGPGNEQFF. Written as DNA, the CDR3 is TGTGCCAGCAGGGGGGGGCCGGGAAATGAGCAGTTCTTC.

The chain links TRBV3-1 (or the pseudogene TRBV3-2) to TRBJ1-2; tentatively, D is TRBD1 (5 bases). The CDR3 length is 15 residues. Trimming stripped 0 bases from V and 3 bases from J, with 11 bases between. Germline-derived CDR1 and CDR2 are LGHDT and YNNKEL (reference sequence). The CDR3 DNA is TGTGCCAGCAGCCAAGATACAGCAGGGTACTATGGCTACACCTTC. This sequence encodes CASSQDTAGYYGYTF.

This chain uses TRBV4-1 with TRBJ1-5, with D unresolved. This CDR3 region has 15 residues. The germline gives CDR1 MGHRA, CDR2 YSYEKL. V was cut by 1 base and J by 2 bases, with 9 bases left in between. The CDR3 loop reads CASSQGGGRNQPQHF. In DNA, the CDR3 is TGCGCCAGCAGCCAAGGTGGCGGTCGCAATCAGCCCCAGCATTTT.

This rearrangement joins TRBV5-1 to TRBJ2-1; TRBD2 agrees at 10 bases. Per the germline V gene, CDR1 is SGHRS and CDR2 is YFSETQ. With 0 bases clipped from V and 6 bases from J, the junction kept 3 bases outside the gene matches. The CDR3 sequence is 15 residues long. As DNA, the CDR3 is TGCGCCAGCAGCTTGGTGCTAGCGGGAGCCAATGAGCAGTTCTTC. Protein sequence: CASSLVLAGANEQFF.

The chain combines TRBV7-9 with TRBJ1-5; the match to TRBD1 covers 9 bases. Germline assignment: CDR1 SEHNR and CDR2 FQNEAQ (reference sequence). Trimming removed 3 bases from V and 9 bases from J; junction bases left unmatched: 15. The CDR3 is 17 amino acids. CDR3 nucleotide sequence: TGTGCCAGCAGCTTGACAACTGGGACAGGGCGCCCAGCGCCCCAGCATTTT. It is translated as CASSLTTGTGRPAPQHF.

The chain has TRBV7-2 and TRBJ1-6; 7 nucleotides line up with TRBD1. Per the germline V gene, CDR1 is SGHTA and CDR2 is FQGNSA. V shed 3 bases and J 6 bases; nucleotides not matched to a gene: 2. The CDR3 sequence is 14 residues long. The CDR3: CASSFGTVNSPLHF. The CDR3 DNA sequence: TGTGCCAGCAGCTTCGGGACAGTTAATTCACCCCTCCACTTT.

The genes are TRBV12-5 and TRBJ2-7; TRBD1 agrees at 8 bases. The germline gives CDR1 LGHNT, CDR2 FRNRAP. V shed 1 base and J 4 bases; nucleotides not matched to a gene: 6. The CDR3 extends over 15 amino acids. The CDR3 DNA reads TGTGCTAGTGGTTTGGGACAGGGGCTGAAATACGAGCAGTACTTC. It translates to CASGLGQGLKYEQYF.

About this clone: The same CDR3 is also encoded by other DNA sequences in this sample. CDR3 nucleotide sequence: TGCAGCGTTGGACAGGGGGCTTTGAGTGAGCAGTACTTC. This translates into CSVGQGALSEQYF. The rearrangement joins TRBV29-1 to TRBJ2-7; 10 bases map to TRBD1. Germline V gene data show CDR1 as SQVTM and CDR2 as ANQGSEA. V was clipped by 4 bases and J by 7 bases; unmatched bases: 7. There are 13 residues in the CDR3.

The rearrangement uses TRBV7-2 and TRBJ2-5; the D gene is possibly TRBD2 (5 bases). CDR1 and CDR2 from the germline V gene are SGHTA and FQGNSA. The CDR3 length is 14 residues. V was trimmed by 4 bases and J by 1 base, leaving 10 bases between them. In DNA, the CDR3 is TGTGCCAGCAGCTATGGGAGCCTCCAAGAGACCCAGTACTTC. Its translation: CASSYGSLQETQYF.

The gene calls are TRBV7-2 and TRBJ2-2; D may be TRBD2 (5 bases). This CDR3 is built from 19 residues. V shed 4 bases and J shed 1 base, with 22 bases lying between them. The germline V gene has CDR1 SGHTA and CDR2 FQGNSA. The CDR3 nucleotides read TGTGCCAGCAGCTCCTCCTTGGGCGGAGGTGGGAGGAACACCGGGGAGCTGTTTTTT. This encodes CASSSSLGGGGRNTGELFF.

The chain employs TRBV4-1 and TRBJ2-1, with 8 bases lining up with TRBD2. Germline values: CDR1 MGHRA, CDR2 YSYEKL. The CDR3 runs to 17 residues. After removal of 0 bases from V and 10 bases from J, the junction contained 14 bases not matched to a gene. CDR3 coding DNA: TGCGCCAGCAGCCAAGATCCCCCGACTAGCGTCCGAGGGGAGCAGTTCTTC. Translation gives CASSQDPPTSVRGEQFF.

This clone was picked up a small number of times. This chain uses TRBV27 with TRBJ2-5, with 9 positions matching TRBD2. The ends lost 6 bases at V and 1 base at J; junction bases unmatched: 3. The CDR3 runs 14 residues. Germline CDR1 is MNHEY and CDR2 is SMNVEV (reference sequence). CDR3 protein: CASRRTSVQETQYF. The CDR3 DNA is TGTGCCAGCAGGAGGACTAGCGTCCAAGAGACCCAGTACTTC.

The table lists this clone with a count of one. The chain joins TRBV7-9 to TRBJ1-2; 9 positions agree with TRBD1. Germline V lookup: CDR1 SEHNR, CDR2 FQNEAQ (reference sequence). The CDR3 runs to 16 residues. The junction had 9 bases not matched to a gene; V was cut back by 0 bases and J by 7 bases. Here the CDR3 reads CASSLASGTGGGGYTF. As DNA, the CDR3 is TGTGCCAGCAGCTTAGCATCTGGCACAGGGGGCGGTGGCTACACCTTC.

The CDR3 sequence is CASSFLGGEQYF. The CDR3 nucleotides are TGTGCCAGCAGCTTCCTCGGGGGCGAGCAGTACTTC. J is TRBJ2-7 and V is TRBV7-2; D is possibly TRBD2 (6 bases). The CDR3 sequence is 12 residues long. V was clipped by 3 bases and J by 6 bases, with 9 bases between them. CDR1 is SGHTA and CDR2 is FQGNSA in the germline V gene.

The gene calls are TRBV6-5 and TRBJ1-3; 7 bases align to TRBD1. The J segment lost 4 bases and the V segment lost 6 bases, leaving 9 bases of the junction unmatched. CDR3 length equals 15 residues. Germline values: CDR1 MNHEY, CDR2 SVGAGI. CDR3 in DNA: TGTGCCAGCAGGACTAACAGGGGTTCCGGAAACACCATATATTTT. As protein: CASRTNRGSGNTIYF.

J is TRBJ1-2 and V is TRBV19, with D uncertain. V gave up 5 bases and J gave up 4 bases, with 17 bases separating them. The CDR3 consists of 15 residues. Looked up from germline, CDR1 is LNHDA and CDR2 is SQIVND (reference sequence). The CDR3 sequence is CASSLSLGGGYGYTF. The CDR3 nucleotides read TGTGCCAGTAGTCTATCCCTCGGTGGCGGCTATGGCTACACCTTC.